This TCR beta chain was found in a study of control samples from healthy donors and cancer patients. Germline-derived CDR1 and CDR2 are LGHDT and YNNKEL (reference sequence). The V and J ends lost 6 bases and 4 bases respectively, with 13 bases between them. The CDR3 is 14 amino acids. The assay was immunoSEQ multiplex PCR, and TCRdb's table has in-frame clones only and misses some. The table lists more than 10,000 clones, less than 95% of them singletons, with more than 20% in the top ten. The receptor was derived from a man between 65 and 85 years old with head and neck cancer. Sequencing was carried out using PBMCs. The V and J genes are TRBV3-1 (or the pseudogene TRBV3-2) and TRBJ2-1; D is undetermined. For the CDR3, the DNA is TGTGCCAGCAGTCCTCTGCGGAGATACAATGAGCAGTTCTTC. Protein sequence: CASSPLRRYNEQFF.